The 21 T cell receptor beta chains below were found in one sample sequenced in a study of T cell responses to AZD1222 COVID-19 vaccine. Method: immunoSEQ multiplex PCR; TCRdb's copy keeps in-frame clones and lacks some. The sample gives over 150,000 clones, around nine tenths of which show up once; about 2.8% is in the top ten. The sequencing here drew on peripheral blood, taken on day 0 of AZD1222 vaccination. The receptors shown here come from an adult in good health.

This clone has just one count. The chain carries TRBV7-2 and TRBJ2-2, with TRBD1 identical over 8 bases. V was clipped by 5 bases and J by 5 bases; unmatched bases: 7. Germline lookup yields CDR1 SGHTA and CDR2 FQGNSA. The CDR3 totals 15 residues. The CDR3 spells CASSPRGRGTGELFF. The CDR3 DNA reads TGTGCCAGCAGCCCCAGGGGGCGAGGGACCGGGGAGCTGTTTTTT. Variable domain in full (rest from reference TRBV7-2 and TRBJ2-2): GAGVSQSPSNKVTEKGKDVELRCDPISGHTALYWYRQSLGQGLEFLIYFQGNSAPDKSGLPSDRFSAERTGGSVSTLTIQRTQQEDSAVYLCASSPRGRGTGELFFGEGSRLTVL.

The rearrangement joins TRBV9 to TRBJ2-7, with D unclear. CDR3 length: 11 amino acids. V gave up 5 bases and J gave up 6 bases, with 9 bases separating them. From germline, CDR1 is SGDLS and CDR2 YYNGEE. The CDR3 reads CASSLDGEQYF. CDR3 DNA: TGTGCCAGCAGTCTCGATGGCGAGCAGTACTTC.

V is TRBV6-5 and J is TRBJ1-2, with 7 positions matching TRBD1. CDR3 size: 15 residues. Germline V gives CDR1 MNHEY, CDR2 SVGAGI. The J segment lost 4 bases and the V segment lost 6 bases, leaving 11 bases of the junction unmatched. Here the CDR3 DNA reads TGTGCCAGCAGCTCACAGGGGCCGACTCCCTATGGCTACACCTTC. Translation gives CASSSQGPTPYGYTF.

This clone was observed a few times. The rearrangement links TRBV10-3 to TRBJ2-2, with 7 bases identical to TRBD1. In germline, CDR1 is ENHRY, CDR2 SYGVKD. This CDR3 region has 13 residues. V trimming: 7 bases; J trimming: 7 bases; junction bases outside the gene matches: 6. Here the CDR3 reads CAIKGTDVGELFF. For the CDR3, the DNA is TGTGCCATCAAAGGGACAGATGTCGGGGAGCTGTTTTTT.

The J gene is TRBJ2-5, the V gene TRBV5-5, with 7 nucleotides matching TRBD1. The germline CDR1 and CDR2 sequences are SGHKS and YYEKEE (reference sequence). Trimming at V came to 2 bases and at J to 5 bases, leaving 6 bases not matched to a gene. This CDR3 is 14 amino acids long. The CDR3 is CASSFEGGRETQYF. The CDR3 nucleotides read TGTGCCAGCAGCTTTGAAGGGGGCCGGGAGACCCAGTACTTC.

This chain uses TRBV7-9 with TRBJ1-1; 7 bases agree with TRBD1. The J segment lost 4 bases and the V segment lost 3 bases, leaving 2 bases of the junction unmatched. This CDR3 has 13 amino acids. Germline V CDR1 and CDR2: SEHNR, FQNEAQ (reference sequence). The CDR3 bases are TGTGCCAGCAGCTTCCCAGGGGGCACTGAAGCTTTCTTT. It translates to CASSFPGGTEAFF.

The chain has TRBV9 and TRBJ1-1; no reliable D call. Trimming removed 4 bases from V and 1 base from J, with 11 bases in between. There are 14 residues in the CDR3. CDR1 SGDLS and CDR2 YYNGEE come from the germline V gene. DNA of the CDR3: TGTGCCAGCAGCCCCGTGGGTGGGAACACTGAAGCTTTCTTT. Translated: CASSPVGGNTEAFF.

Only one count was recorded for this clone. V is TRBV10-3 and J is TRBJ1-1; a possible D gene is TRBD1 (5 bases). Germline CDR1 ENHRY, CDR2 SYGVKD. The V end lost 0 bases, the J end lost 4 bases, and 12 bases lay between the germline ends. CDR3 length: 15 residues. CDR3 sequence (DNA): TGTGCCATCAGTGAGTCCAGGGACTGGGGCACTGAAGCTTTCTTT. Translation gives CAISESRDWGTEAFF.

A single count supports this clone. The CDR3 protein is CASRGAPRAEQFF. For the CDR3, the DNA is TGTGCCAGCAGGGGGGCCCCTCGGGCTGAGCAGTTCTTC. The chain has TRBV6-4 and TRBJ2-1, with D possibly TRBD1 on 6 matching bases. Germline V CDR1 and CDR2: MRHNA, SNTAGT. The CDR3 has 13 residues. Trimming pared 6 bases from V and 9 bases from J, leaving 15 bases between.

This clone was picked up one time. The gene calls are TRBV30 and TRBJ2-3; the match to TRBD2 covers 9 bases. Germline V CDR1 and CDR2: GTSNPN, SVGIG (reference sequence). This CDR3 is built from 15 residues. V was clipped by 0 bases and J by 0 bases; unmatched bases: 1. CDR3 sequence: CAWSVSGGSTDTQYF. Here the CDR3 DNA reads TGTGCCTGGAGTGTAAGCGGGGGGAGCACAGATACGCAGTATTTT.

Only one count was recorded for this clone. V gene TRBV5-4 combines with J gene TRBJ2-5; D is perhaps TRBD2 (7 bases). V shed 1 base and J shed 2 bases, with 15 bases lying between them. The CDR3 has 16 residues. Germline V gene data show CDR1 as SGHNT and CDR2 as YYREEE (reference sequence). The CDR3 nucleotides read TGTGCCAGCAGCTTGTATTTCAGGGGAGGGCAAGAGACCCAGTACTTC. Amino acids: CASSLYFRGGQETQYF.

The CDR3 DNA reads TGTGCCAGCAGCTTGGCAGCGCGGGGGTCCTACAATGAGCAGTTCTTC. Its protein is CASSLAARGSYNEQFF. The chain recombines TRBV5-4 with TRBJ2-1, with 7 bases matching TRBD2. Germline V lookup: CDR1 SGHNT, CDR2 YYREEE (reference sequence). The junction had 4 bases not matched to a gene; V was cut back by 0 bases and J by 1 base. This CDR3 comprises 16 residues.

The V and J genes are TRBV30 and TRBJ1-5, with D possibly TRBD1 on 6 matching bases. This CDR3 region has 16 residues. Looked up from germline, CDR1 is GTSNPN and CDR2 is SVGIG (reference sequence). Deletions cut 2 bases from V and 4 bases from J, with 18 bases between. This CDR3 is CAWSRAAGRGNQPQHF. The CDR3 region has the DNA TGTGCCTGGAGTAGGGCGGCAGGGAGGGGGAATCAGCCCCAGCATTTT. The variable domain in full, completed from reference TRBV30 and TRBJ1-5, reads SQTIHQWPATLVQPVGSPLSLECTVEGTSNPNLYWYRQAAGRGLQLLFYSVGIGQISSEVPQNLSASRPQDRQFILSSKKLLLSDSGFYLCAWSRAAGRGNQPQHFGDGTRLSIL.

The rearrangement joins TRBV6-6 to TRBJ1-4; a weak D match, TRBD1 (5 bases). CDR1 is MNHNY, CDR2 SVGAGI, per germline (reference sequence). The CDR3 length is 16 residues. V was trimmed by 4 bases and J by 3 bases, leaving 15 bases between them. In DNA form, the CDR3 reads TGTGCCAGCAGTTCCGACAGACCTACGTCTAATGAAAAACTGTTTTTT. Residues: CASSSDRPTSNEKLFF.

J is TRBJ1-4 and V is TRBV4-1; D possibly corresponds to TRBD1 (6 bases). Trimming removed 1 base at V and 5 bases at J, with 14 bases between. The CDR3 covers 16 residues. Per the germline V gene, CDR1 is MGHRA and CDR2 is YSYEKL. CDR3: CASSQASVGQNEKLFF. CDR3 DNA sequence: TGCGCCAGCAGCCAAGCCTCGGTTGGACAGAATGAAAAACTGTTTTTT.

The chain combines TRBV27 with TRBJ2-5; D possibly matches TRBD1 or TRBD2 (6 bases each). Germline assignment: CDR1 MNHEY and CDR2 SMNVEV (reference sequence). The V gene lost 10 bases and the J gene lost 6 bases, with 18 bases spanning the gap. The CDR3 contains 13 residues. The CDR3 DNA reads TGTGCCACCGCGGGTGGGGGGCCTAAGACCCAGTACTTC. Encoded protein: CATAGGGPKTQYF.

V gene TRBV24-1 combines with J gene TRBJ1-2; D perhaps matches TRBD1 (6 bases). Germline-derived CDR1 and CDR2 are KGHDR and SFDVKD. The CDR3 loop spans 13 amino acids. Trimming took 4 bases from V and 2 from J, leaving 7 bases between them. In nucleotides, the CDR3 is TGTGCCACCAGTGAAGGGGGGAACTATGGCTACACCTTC. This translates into CATSEGGNYGYTF.

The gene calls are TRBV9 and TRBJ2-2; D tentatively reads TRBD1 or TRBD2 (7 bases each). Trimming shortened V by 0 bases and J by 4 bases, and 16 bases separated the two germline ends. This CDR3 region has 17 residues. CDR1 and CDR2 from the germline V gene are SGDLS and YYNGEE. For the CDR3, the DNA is TGTGCCAGCAGCGTAGCTACCAGGGGGGGCGGCACCGGGGAGCTGTTTTTT. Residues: CASSVATRGGGTGELFF. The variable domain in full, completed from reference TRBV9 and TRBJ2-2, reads DSGVTQTPKHLITATGQRVTLRCSPRSGDLSVYWYQQSLDQGLQFLIQYYNGEERAKGNILERFSAQQFPDLHSELNLSSLELGDSALYFCASSVATRGGGTGELFFGEGSRLTVL.

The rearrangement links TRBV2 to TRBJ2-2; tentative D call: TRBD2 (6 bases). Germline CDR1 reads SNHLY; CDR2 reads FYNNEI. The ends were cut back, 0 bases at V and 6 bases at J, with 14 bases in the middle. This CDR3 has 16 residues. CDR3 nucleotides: TGTGCCAGCAGTGAAGCGGGGGGATTGGGACCCGGGGAGCTGTTTTTT. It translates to CASSEAGGLGPGELFF. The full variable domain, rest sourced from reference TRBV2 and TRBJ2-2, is EPEVTQTPSHQVTQMGQEVILRCVPISNHLYFYWYRQILGQKVEFLVSFYNNEISEKSEIFDDQFSVERPDGSNFTLKIRSTKLEDSAMYFCASSEAGGLGPGELFFGEGSRLTVL.

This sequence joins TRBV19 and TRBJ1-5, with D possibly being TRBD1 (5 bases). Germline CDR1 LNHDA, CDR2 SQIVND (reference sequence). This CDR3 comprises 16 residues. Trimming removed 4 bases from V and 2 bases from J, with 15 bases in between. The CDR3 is CASSTYQGGGNQPQHF. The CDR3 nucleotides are TGTGCCAGTAGTACATATCAGGGAGGCGGCAATCAGCCCCAGCATTTT.

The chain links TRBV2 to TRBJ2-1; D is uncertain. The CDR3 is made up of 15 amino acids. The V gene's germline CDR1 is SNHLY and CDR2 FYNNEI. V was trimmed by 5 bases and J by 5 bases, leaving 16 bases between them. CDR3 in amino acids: CASSPEKTSNNEQFF. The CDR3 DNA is TGTGCCAGCAGTCCAGAGAAGACTTCTAACAATGAGCAGTTCTTC.